This TCR beta chain was found in a study of tumor-infiltrating lymphocytes in primary liver carcinoma. V was clipped by 10 bases and J by 5 bases, with 14 bases between them. The CDR3 has 12 residues. Reverse transcription of approximately 520 ng total RNA with a constant-region primer produced TCR beta cDNA. Nested multiplex PCR, run for three rounds with slightly modified ARM-PCR, yielded TCR beta libraries. Use of TRBV1-TRBV30 forward primers with a C-beta reverse primer characterized the first two PCR rounds, which lasted approximately 11 cycles each. TCRdb re-called the multiplex PCR reads through MiXCR, storing one row per CDR3 protein. The data show about 41,000 distinct CDR3 sequences, roughly 73% seen once. Each 20-30 mg portion of unsorted bulk tissue served as the source for co-extraction of RNA and DNA. Chronic HBV infection, which was untreated, was present in the patients. There were over 90% viable tumor cells in every single sample of tumor.

Study-level findings and limits: A significantly higher top-250-clone fraction was recorded for tumors than for blood (p = 0.039). Tumor region pairs showed greater overlap than either tumor-adjacent or tumor-blood pairs did.

Worth noting for this clonotype: Its target is not known.

The sequenced sample consisted of liver tumor tissue from sampling region 2. The subset was: tumor region T2, inferior pole. J is TRBJ1-2 and V is TRBV12-3 or TRBV12-4, with D possibly TRBD1 on 6 matching bases. The receptor comes from a man aged 35 to 55 with primary liver carcinoma and hepatitis B virus infection. The CDR3 protein is CATSIGGYGYTF. The CDR3 nucleotides are TGTGCCACCAGCATAGGGGGTTATGGCTACACCTTC.